A selection of T cell receptor beta chains follows, all from one sample in a study of shared clonotypes between healthy human individuals. Profiled with immunoSEQ multiplex PCR; TCRdb holds only in-frame clones, not every one. The data show 2 million to 2.5 million clones, with 85% to 95% seen just once and 0.37% held by the top ten. Sequenced material: naive CD4+ T cells from PBMCs. These receptor sequences come from a man aged 18 to 30 in good health. Some clones in this sample may be carry-over from other donors' samples. CDR3s include the opening cysteine and the closing phenylalanine or tryptophan. Fields, in order: D gene, J gene, clone size, V gene, CDR3 protein, CDR3 DNA. The D gene is left open where the match is weak. Size is omitted from some rows. Given values are once, few, many or a class for expanded clones.

>.|TRBJ2-1|.|TRBV5-1
CASSLDSNNEQFF
TGCGCCAGCAGCTTAGACTCAAACAATGAGCAGTTCTTC
>.|TRBJ2-7|.|TRBV20-1
CSVGEQYF
TGCAGTGTTGGGGAGCAGTACTTC
>TRBD2|TRBJ2-5|.|TRBV9
CASSPAGGQETQYF
TGTGCCAGCAGCCCTGCGGGAGGGCAAGAGACCCAGTACTTC
>TRBD1|TRBJ1-2|.|TRBV5-5
CASSRDRVSYGYTF
TGTGCCAGCAGCCGGGACAGGGTCTCCTATGGCTACACCTTC
>.|TRBJ2-1|.|TRBV15
CATSRDRGSYNEQFF
TGTGCCACCAGCAGAGATCGGGGCAGCTACAATGAGCAGTTCTTC
>TRBD1|TRBJ2-7|.|TRBV5-5
CASGQGWYEQYF
TGTGCCAGCGGACAGGGTTGGTACGAGCAGTACTTC
>.|TRBJ2-5|.|TRBV14
CASSQVLGTAQETQYF
TGTGCCAGCAGCCAAGTCTTGGGGACTGCTCAAGAGACCCAGTACTTC
>.|TRBJ2-1|once|TRBV28
CASSLPLSGYNEQFF
TGTGCCAGCAGTTTACCTCTAAGTGGCTACAATGAGCAGTTCTTC
>.|TRBJ1-5|.|TRBV6-5
CASSLLGVGDQPQHF
TGTGCCAGCAGCCTACTCGGGGTCGGGGATCAGCCCCAGCATTTT
>.|TRBJ2-2|once|TRBV6-6
CASWNKGELFF
TGTGCCAGTTGGAATAAGGGGGAGCTGTTTTTT
>TRBD1|TRBJ2-1|once|TRBV11-3
CASSPRGQPYNEQFF
TGTGCCAGCAGCCCCCGGGGACAGCCTTACAATGAGCAGTTCTTC
>.|TRBJ1-5|few|TRBV15
CATSREGNQPQHF
TGTGCCACCAGCAGAGAGGGGAATCAGCCCCAGCATTTT
>TRBD1|TRBJ2-3|.|TRBV10-3
CAVHRTGDSTDTQYF
TGTGCCGTACACCGGACAGGGGATAGCACAGATACGCAGTATTTT
>TRBD2|TRBJ2-5|once|TRBV5-1
CASSERLAGIQETQYF
TGCGCCAGCAGCGAACGACTAGCGGGTATCCAAGAGACCCAGTACTTC
>.|TRBJ1-2|.|TRBV7-2
CASSLVIGQRANYGYTF
TGTGCCAGCAGCTTAGTTATAGGGCAGCGAGCTAACTATGGCTACACCTTC
>TRBD2|TRBJ2-1|.|TRBV7-9
CASSDGLASYNEQFF
TGTGCCAGCAGCGACGGACTAGCGTCCTACAATGAGCAGTTCTTC
>TRBD1|TRBJ1-2|.|TRBV25-1
CAVPTGGYGYTF
TGTGCCGTACCGACAGGGGGCTATGGCTACACCTTC
>TRBD1|TRBJ2-7|.|TRBV30
CAWRYPGTAYEQYF
TGTGCCTGGAGGTACCCCGGGACAGCCTACGAGCAGTACTTC
>.|TRBJ2-1|.|TRBV6-4
CASSDGGNYNEQFF
TGTGCCAGCAGTGACGGGGGAAATTACAATGAGCAGTTCTTC
>TRBD1|TRBJ1-2|.|TRBV19
CASSSTGRGGYTF
TGTGCCAGTAGCTCGACAGGGAGGGGTGGCTACACCTTC
>TRBD1|TRBJ1-1|.|TRBV7-2
CASSSRDRASAFF
TGTGCCAGCAGCTCCCGGGACAGGGCGTCGGCTTTCTTT
>.|TRBJ1-3|.|TRBV6-1
CASSESFKASGNTIYF
TGTGCCAGCAGCGAATCATTTAAGGCGTCCGGAAACACCATATATTTT
>.|TRBJ2-7|.|TRBV7-8
CASSARVSYEQYF
TGTGCCAGCAGCGCCAGGGTCTCCTACGAGCAGTACTTC
>.|TRBJ2-3|.|TRBV27
CASSPTGSDTQYF
TGTGCCAGCAGTCCCACGGGGTCGGATACGCAGTATTTT
>TRBD1|TRBJ2-5|.|TRBV5-1
CASTRDRDSQETQYF
TGCGCCAGTACCCGGGACAGGGACTCCCAAGAGACCCAGTACTTC
>.|TRBJ1-2|.|TRBV28
CASISPGRVNYGYTF
TGTGCCAGCATCTCGCCAGGGCGCGTTAACTATGGCTACACCTTC
>.|TRBJ1-3|.|TRBV10-1
CASSPNGNTIYF
TGCGCCAGCAGTCCAAACGGAAACACCATATATTTT
>TRBD1|TRBJ2-5|.|TRBV5-1
CASSLAPTGGETQYF
TGCGCCAGCAGCTTGGCCCCGACAGGGGGAGAGACCCAGTACTTC
>.|TRBJ1-3|once|TRBV5-5
CASSLVGNTIYF
TGTGCCAGCAGCTTGGTTGGAAACACCATATATTTT
>.|TRBJ2-3|.|TRBV15
CATSRDGASPDTQYF
TGTGCCACCAGCAGAGATGGGGCTAGCCCAGATACGCAGTATTTT
>TRBD2|TRBJ2-1|.|TRBV18
CASSPSLLAGAYYEQFF
TGTGCCAGCTCACCATCGTTACTAGCGGGAGCCTATTATGAGCAGTTCTTC
>.|TRBJ1-4|.|TRBV14
CASSPYGGRRNEKLFF
TGTGCCAGCAGCCCTTACGGGGGCAGGCGGAATGAAAAACTGTTTTTT
>.|TRBJ2-1|.|TRBV7-9
CASSLVLDRSLLSYNEQFF
TGTGCCAGCAGCTTAGTCTTGGACCGTAGCCTTCTCTCCTACAATGAGCAGTTCTTC